The rows below give T cell receptor beta chains drawn from one sample of a study of cytomegalovirus exposure and HLA in healthy donors. TCRdb keeps only in-frame clones here, not all; method: immunoSEQ multiplex PCR. The sample records 110,000 to 150,000 clones, 75% being singletons. Sequenced sample: PBMCs. The receptors come from a man aged 35 to 55 in good health and CMV-seronegative. CDR3s include the opening cysteine and the closing phenylalanine or tryptophan. The D gene is left open where the match is weak. The size of a clone is reported for some rows only, either as once, few or many, or as a class for expanded clones.

D gene | clone size | J gene | V gene | CDR3 DNA | CDR3 protein
- | - | TRBJ2-7 | TRBV6-1 | TGTGCCAGCCTCCCGATAGAGACAGTTTCCTACGAGCAGTACTTC | CASLPIETVSYEQYF
- | - | TRBJ1-6 | TRBV7-9 | TGTGCCAGCAGCTTACAGGGAACACCCCTCCACTTT | CASSLQGTPLHF
TRBD1 | - | TRBJ1-2 | TRBV7-2 | TGTGCCAGCAGCCGAGGACAGGTTGCCTATGGCTACACCTTC | CASSRGQVAYGYTF
- | - | TRBJ2-7 | TRBV5-4 | TGCGCCAGCAGCTGGGACTCGGAGCAGTACTTC | CASSWDSEQYF
TRBD2 | - | TRBJ2-7 | TRBV29-1 | TGCAGCGTCTCGGGACTAGCGGGGGGGCCTTTCTCCTACGAGCAGTACTTC | CSVSGLAGGPFSYEQYF
TRBD1 | - | TRBJ2-3 | TRBV5-1 | TGCGCCAGCAGCTCCGGACAGGGGGCATTGTCAGATACGCAGTATTTT | CASSSGQGALSDTQYF
- | few | TRBJ2-2 | TRBV7-3 | TGTGCCAGCAGCTTAGTGAGAACCGGGGAGCTGTTTTTT | CASSLVRTGELFF
TRBD2 | - | TRBJ2-1 | TRBV7-9 | TGTGCCAGCAGCCCCCCCGCGGGGCGGGGGGGGGTCTACAATGAGCAGTTCTTC | CASSPPAGRGGVYNEQFF
- | - | TRBJ2-1 | TRBV19 | TGTGCCAGTAGTCCTCCTCGAGCCCGGGTTGGATACAATGAGCAGTTCTTC | CASSPPRARVGYNEQFF
TRBD2 | - | TRBJ2-3 | TRBV5-1 | TGCGCCAGCAGCTTGTCGGCTAGCGGGGGTACAGATACGCAGTATTTT | CASSLSASGGTDTQYF
- | once | TRBJ2-2 | TRBV27 | TGTGCCAGCAGTTCCTCGGTTGGGGGGGCGAGCACCGGGGAGCTGTTTTTT | CASSSSVGGASTGELFF
TRBD2 | - | TRBJ2-3 | TRBV10-1 | TGCGCCAGCAGAGGTGATAGCGGGGGGGCAGAAACGCAGTATTTT | CASRGDSGGAETQYF
- | few | TRBJ2-7 | TRBV7-3 | TGTGCCAGCAATGGCAGGGTCGTTTCCTACGAGCAGTACTTC | CASNGRVVSYEQYF
- | - | TRBJ2-2 | TRBV5-1 | TGCGCCAGCAGCGTCGGGACAACTAGTCGGGACACCGGGGAGCTGTTTTTT | CASSVGTTSRDTGELFF
- | - | TRBJ2-5 | TRBV9 | TGTGCCAGCAGCGTAGACTCAGAGACCCAGTACTTC | CASSVDSETQYF
TRBD1 | - | TRBJ2-1 | TRBV19 | TGTGCCAGTAGAAAAAGGACAGGGGCGCGCCACAATGAGCAGTTCTTC | CASRKRTGARHNEQFF
- | few | TRBJ2-3 | TRBV5-4 | TGTGCCAGCAGCTCTAGACTAGAGGCAGATACGCAGTATTTT | CASSSRLEADTQYF
- | once | TRBJ2-3 | TRBV25-1 | TGTGCCAGCAGTGAATATGGGCGTAGGACAGATACGCAGTATTTT | CASSEYGRRTDTQYF
- | - | TRBJ2-3 | TRBV18 | TGTGCCAGCTCACCACTCTCAATGGAGGATACGCAGTATTTT | CASSPLSMEDTQYF
TRBD1 | - | TRBJ1-1 | TRBV7-9 | TGTGCCAGCAGCCCCGATGGAAGGGGGCTAAGAACTGAAGCTTTCTTT | CASSPDGRGLRTEAFF
- | - | TRBJ1-2 | TRBV7-9 | TGTGCCAGCAGCTTACCAGGGTTTAGGGGCTACACCTTC | CASSLPGFRGYTF
TRBD1 | - | TRBJ2-5 | TRBV11-3 | TGTGCCAGCAGCTTCGGACAGGGGGCTAAAGAGACCCAGTACTTC | CASSFGQGAKETQYF